This T cell receptor (beta chain) was sequenced in a study of control samples from healthy donors and cancer patients. Method: immunoSEQ multiplex PCR; TCRdb's copy keeps in-frame clones and lacks some. The table records approximately 90,000 clones, approximately 95% of them present only once. The CDR3 is 13 amino acids. Germline CDR1 reads GTSNPN; CDR2 reads SVGIG (reference sequence). The J segment lost 3 bases and the V segment lost 5 bases, leaving 7 bases of the junction unmatched. This chain uses TRBV30 with TRBJ2-7; TRBD2 matches at 7 bases. Specimen: blood. This clonotype originated in a woman aged 25 to 39 in good health. CDR3 bases: TGTGCCTGGGGGAGGGGAGGGAACTACGAGCAGTACTTC. It codes for CAWGRGGNYEQYF.